This T cell receptor (beta chain) originates from a study of CD8+ T cells in alopecia areata. Background on the study: Tofacitinib administration persisted for 6 to 18 months, succeeded by 6 months off drug.

Treatment in this sample: oral pan-JAK inhibitor, 5-10 mg twice daily. Peripheral blood samples and lesional scalp punch biopsies were obtained from alopecia areata patients. PBMCs provided sorted CD4+ and CD8+ T cells. V dropped 4 bases and J dropped 7 bases, with 13 bases sitting between them. Germline CDR1 and CDR2: SGHDN and FVKESK. The CDR3 has 13 amino acids. Isolated RNA was reverse transcribed into cDNA used as the sequencing template. Repertoires were generated with immunoSEQ multiplex PCR, while TCRdb's copy carries only in-frame clones and drops some. Counted here are about 200,000 clones, over 55% occurring once; the ten biggest clones make up over 1%.

The clonotype was recovered from a human donor with alopecia areata. The rearrangement links TRBV14 to TRBJ1-2; possible D gene TRBD1, 6 bases. This specimen was CD4+ T cells sorted from blood, taken at week 24, from a patient treated with tofacitinib. CDR3 residues: CASSPWTEGGYTF. In DNA, the CDR3 is TGTGCCAGCAGCCCCTGGACAGAAGGTGGCTACACCTTC.